This T cell receptor beta chain was documented in a study of shared clonotypes between healthy human individuals. Per the germline V gene, CDR1 is GTSNPN and CDR2 is SVGIG (reference sequence). The V and J ends lost 0 bases and 4 bases respectively, with 11 bases between them. This CDR3 has 14 residues. The authors' processing: Filtering was not the same, since immunoSEQ gave junction-only sequences without quality scores. Clones were read by immunoSEQ multiplex PCR, and TCRdb kept only the in-frame ones, dropping some. V and J calls and clone size are given by that table; D and trimming were obtained from the DNA. Of about 2.2 million clones in the sample, 85% to 95% are singletons; the top ten hold around 1.8%. The naive CD8 fraction comprised CD45RO-negative cells positively selected for CCR7 and excluded terminally differentiated effector memory CD45RA+ cells.

The sample comprised naive CD8+ T cells from PBMCs. The origin of this receptor is a man aged 18-30 years in good health. Some clones in this sample may be carry-over from other donors' samples. J is TRBJ2-3 and V is TRBV30; D unresolved. This CDR3 reads CAWSVLARADTQYF. CDR3 DNA: TGTGCCTGGAGTGTATTGGCTCGGGCAGATACGCAGTATTTT.